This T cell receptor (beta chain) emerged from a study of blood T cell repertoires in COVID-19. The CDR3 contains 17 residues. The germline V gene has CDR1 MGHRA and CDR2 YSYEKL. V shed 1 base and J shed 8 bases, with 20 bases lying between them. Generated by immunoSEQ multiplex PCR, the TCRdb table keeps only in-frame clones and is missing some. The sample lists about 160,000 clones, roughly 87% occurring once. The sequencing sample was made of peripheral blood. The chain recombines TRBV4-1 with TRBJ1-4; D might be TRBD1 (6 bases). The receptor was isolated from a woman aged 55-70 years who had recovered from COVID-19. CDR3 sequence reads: CASSQGLTRGIGEKLFF. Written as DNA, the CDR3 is TGCGCCAGCAGCCAAGGCTTGACCAGGGGAATCGGGGAAAAACTGTTTTTT.